These T cell receptor beta chains were read from a single sample in a study of blood T cell repertoires in COVID-19. Profiled with immunoSEQ multiplex PCR; TCRdb holds only in-frame clones, not every one. Of about 200,000 clones in the sample, around 86% were seen once. The sample consisted of PBMCs or T cells enriched from blood (not recorded which). Receptors were obtained from a woman between 40 and 50 years old with acute COVID-19. Each CDR3 is given with its conserved first and last residue. A D gene is named only where the DNA matches it firmly. Clone size is stated in some rows and not others, as once, few, many or a class when expanded.

>.|TRBJ2-7|TRBD1|TRBV2
CASRHNRGGPVVSYEQYF
TGTGCCAGCAGACACAATAGAGGGGGCCCGGTAGTGAGCTACGAGCAGTACTTC
>.|TRBJ2-3|TRBD1|TRBV28
CASGRTGSEDTQYF
TGTGCCAGCGGTAGGACAGGGTCGGAAGATACGCAGTATTTT
>few|TRBJ2-7|TRBD1|TRBV5-5
CASSYGTGGRGEQYF
TGTGCCAGCAGCTACGGGACAGGGGGAAGGGGCGAGCAGTACTTC
>.|TRBJ2-1|TRBD2|TRBV12-5
CASGLVNDGRSSSYNEQFF
TGTGCTAGTGGTTTGGTGAACGACGGGAGGTCAAGCTCCTACAATGAGCAGTTCTTC
>.|TRBJ1-6|TRBD1|TRBV5-1
CASSVTPGQGEPLHF
TGCGCCAGCAGCGTGACTCCGGGACAGGGTGAACCCCTCCACTTT
>.|TRBJ2-7|TRBD2|TRBV9
CASSVDGSGRVYEQYF
TGTGCCAGCAGCGTAGACGGTAGCGGGAGGGTCTACGAGCAGTACTTC
>.|TRBJ1-1|.|TRBV5-1
CASSFSGENTEAFF
TGCGCCAGCAGCTTTTCAGGGGAGAACACTGAAGCTTTCTTT
>.|TRBJ1-5|.|TRBV28
CASSTTGGNQPQHF
TGTGCCAGCAGTACGACCGGGGGCAATCAGCCCCAGCATTTT
>.|TRBJ2-3|TRBD1|TRBV6-5
CASRTGTGGLHTQYF
TGTGCCAGCAGAACCGGGACAGGGGGCTTGCATACGCAGTATTTT
>.|TRBJ2-7|TRBD1|TRBV7-2
CASSLGQGLGIYEQYF
TGTGCCAGCAGCTTAGGACAGGGTCTCGGGATCTACGAGCAGTACTTC
>.|TRBJ1-5|TRBD1|TRBV27
CASSPTRTGRNQPQHF
TGTGCCAGCAGTCCCACCCGGACAGGACGCAATCAGCCCCAGCATTTT
>.|TRBJ2-1|TRBD2|TRBV9
CASSPGTSGGGWNEQFF
TGTGCCAGCAGCCCAGGGACTAGCGGAGGGGGGTGGAATGAGCAGTTCTTC
>.|TRBJ1-2|.|TRBV27
CASSQRAGYGYTF
TGTGCCAGCAGCCAACGCGCAGGGTACGGCTACACCTTC
>.|TRBJ2-5|TRBD1|TRBV11-2
CASSRDRGQETQYF
TGTGCCAGCAGCAGGGACAGGGGCCAAGAGACCCAGTACTTC
>.|TRBJ1-1|TRBD1|TRBV7-3
CASSLGTGNMNTEAFF
TGTGCCAGCAGCCTGGGGACAGGGAACATGAACACTGAAGCTTTCTTT
>once|TRBJ2-1|TRBD2|TRBV7-9
CASSFTSGRGEQFF
TGTGCCAGCAGTTTTACGAGCGGGAGAGGGGAGCAGTTCTTC
>.|TRBJ2-7|TRBD1|TRBV5-1
CASSPALIQGEQYF
TGCGCCAGCAGCCCCGCCCTTATACAGGGGGAGCAGTACTTC
>once|TRBJ2-7|.|TRBV6-5
CASSNRVGEQYF
TGTGCCAGCAGCAACAGGGTCGGCGAGCAGTACTTC
>.|TRBJ2-1|TRBD1|TRBV29-1
CSVVGTGEGEQFF
TGCAGCGTTGTGGGGACAGGGGAAGGTGAGCAGTTCTTC
>once|TRBJ2-3|TRBD2|TRBV27
CASSLSRLAGGTFTDTQYF
TGTGCCAGCAGTTTATCCAGACTAGCGGGGGGGACCTTCACAGATACGCAGTATTTT
>.|TRBJ1-2|.|TRBV3-1/TRBV3-2
CASSQDGGSPYGYTF
TGTGCCAGCAGCCAAGACGGGGGATCTCCCTATGGCTACACCTTC
>.|TRBJ2-2|TRBD2|TRBV15
CATRTRAGGTGELFF
TGTGCCACCAGGACCCGGGCGGGGGGCACCGGGGAGCTGTTTTTT
>once|TRBJ2-5|TRBD2|TRBV9
CASSVAGGSQYF
TGTGCCAGCAGCGTAGCGGGAGGTTCCCAGTACTTC
>.|TRBJ2-2|TRBD2|TRBV4-2
CASSQVAGSASGELFF
TGTGCCAGCAGCCAAGTAGCGGGCTCCGCGTCCGGGGAGCTGTTTTTT
>.|TRBJ1-3|.|TRBV28
CASSAGRGNTIYF
TGTGCCAGCAGTGCCGGTCGGGGAAACACCATATATTTT
>once|TRBJ1-3|.|TRBV15
CATKNRPNSGNTIYF
TGTGCCACCAAAAACAGGCCAAACTCTGGAAACACCATATATTTT
>.|TRBJ2-7|TRBD2|TRBV13
CASSPPGGAGAYEQYF
TGTGCCAGCAGTCCCCCCGGGGGAGCGGGAGCCTACGAGCAGTACTTC
>once|TRBJ2-2|.|TRBV4-1
CASSLQQGVGELFF
TGCGCCAGCAGCCTACAACAGGGAGTCGGGGAGCTGTTTTTT
>.|TRBJ2-7|TRBD1|TRBV5-1
CASSSQAGTGGQGQYF
TGCGCCAGCAGCTCCCAGGCTGGGACAGGGGGCCAGGGGCAGTACTTC
>.|TRBJ2-1|TRBD2|TRBV11-3
CASSRASGRHEQFF
TGTGCCAGCAGCAGGGCTAGCGGGAGACATGAGCAGTTCTTC
>.|TRBJ2-2|TRBD2|TRBV11-3
CASSFSWEGGGELFF
TGTGCCAGCAGCTTTTCGTGGGAGGGCGGCGGGGAGCTGTTTTTT
>.|TRBJ1-6|TRBD1|TRBV5-1
CASSVRGRPGTGDRGSPLHF
TGCGCCAGCAGCGTGCGGGGTCGTCCCGGGACAGGGGATCGCGGTTCACCCCTCCACTTT